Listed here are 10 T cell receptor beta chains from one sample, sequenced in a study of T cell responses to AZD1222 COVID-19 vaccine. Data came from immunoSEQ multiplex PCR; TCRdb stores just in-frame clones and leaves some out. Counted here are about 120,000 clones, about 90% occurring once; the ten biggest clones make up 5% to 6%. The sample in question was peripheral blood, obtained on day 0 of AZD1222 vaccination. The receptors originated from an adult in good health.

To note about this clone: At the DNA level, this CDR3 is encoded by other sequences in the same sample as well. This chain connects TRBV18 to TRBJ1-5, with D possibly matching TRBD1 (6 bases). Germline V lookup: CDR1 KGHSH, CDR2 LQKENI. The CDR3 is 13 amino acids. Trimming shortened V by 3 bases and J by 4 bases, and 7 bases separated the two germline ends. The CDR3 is CASSPDRNQPQHF. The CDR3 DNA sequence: TGTGCCAGCTCACCGGACAGAAATCAGCCCCAGCATTTT.

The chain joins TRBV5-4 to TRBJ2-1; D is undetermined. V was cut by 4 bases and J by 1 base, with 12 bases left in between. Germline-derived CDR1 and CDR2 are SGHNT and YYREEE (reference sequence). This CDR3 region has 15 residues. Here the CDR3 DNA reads TGTGCCAGCAGCCTAGATATAGTGTCCTACAATGAGCAGTTCTTC. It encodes CASSLDIVSYNEQFF.

This chain's CDR3 is CASSLTGVQPQHF. The CDR3, as DNA: TGTGCCAGCAGTTTGACGGGAGTTCAGCCCCAGCATTTT. The chain joins TRBV12-3 or TRBV12-4 to TRBJ1-5; D remains ambiguous. The ends were cut back, 3 bases at V and 6 bases at J, with 9 bases in the middle. The CDR3 runs 13 residues.

This CDR3 is CASSVQGHIYNEQFF. The CDR3 coding sequence is TGTGCCAGCAGTGTCCAGGGACATATCTACAATGAGCAGTTCTTC. J is TRBJ2-1 and V is TRBV2, with D maybe TRBD1 (6 bases). The V and J ends lost 4 bases and 3 bases respectively, with 13 bases between them. The germline V gene encodes CDR1 SNHLY and CDR2 FYNNEI. The CDR3 is made up of 15 amino acids.

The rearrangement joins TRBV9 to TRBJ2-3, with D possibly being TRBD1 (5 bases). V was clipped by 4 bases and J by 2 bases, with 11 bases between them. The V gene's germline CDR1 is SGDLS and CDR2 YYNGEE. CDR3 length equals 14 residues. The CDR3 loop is CASSQDTTTDTQYF. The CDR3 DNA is TGTGCCAGCAGCCAGGACACCACCACAGATACGCAGTATTTT.

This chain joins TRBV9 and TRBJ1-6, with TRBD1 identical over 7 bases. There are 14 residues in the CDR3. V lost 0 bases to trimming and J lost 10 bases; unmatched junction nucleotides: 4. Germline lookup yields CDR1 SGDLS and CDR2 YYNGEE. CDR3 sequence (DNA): TGTGCCAGCAGCGTAGACAGGGGCGGCTCACCCCTCCACTTT. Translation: CASSVDRGGSPLHF.

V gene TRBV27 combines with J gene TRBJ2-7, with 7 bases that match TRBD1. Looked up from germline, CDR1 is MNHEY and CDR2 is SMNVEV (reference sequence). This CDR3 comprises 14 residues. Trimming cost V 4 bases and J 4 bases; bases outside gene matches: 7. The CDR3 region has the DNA TGTGCCAGCAGTTCACGGACAGGATGGTACGAGCAGTACTTC. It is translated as CASSSRTGWYEQYF.

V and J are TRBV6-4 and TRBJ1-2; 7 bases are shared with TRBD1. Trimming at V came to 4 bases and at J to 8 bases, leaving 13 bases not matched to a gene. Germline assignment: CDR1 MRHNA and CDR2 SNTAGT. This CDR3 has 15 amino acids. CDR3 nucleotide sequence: TGTGCCAGCAGTGGCGGCGACAGGGAAGGTAAGGGCTACACCTTC. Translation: CASSGGDREGKGYTF.

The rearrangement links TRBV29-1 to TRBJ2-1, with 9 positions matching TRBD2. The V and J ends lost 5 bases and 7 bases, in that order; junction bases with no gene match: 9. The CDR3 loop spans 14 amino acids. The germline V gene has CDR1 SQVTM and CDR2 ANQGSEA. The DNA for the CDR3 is TGCAGCGTTAGAGGGCGGGGGGGCTGGAATGAGCAGTTCTTC. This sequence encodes CSVRGRGGWNEQFF.

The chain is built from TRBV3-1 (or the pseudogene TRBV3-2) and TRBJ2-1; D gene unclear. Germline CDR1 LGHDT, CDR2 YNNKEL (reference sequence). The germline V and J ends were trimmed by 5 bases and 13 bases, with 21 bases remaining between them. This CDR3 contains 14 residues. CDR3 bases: TGTGCCAGCAGCGCAAGACCGAACATCGACCCACAGTTCTTC. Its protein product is CASSARPNIDPQFF.